One T cell receptor (beta chain) is described in this entry. The sample comes from a study of blood T cell repertoires in COVID-19. The assay was immunoSEQ multiplex PCR, and TCRdb's table has in-frame clones only and misses some. The sample lists more than 20,000 clones, 70% to 90% seen once, with 25% in the top ten. The CDR3 loop spans 21 amino acids. Trimming cost V 0 bases and J 0 bases, with 21 bases left between them. Per germline, CDR1 MRHNA and CDR2 SNTAGT. This TCR came from a human donor with active COVID-19. The donor label of this sample is uncertain. Material for sequencing was peripheral blood. The chain couples TRBV6-4 to TRBJ2-6, with a possible D match to TRBD2 (6 bases). In DNA form, the CDR3 reads TGTGCCAGCAGTGACTCTATGGGGGGAGTACCTGGGCTCTCTGGGGCCAACGTCCTGACTTTC. It is translated as CASSDSMGGVPGLSGANVLTF.